Listed here are 3 T cell receptor beta chains from one sample, sequenced in a study of T cell repertoires in cytomegalovirus infection. The antigens for these receptors are not known. From the reads, TCRdb called clonotypes with MiXCR, one entry per CDR3 protein. This table has approximately 990,000 distinct CDR3 sequences, 30% to 40% appearing once. Specimen: cultured CD8+ T cells from PBMCs, collected from culture after CMV antigen stimulation. These receptors all stem from a human donor in good health (CMV status not recorded). Some clones in this sample may be carry-over from other donors' samples.

The CDR3 sequence: CASSPVIPDEAGSYEQYV. The CDR3 nucleotides are TGTGCCAGCAGCCCAGTTATACCGGATGAAGCTGGCTCCTACGAGCAGTACGTC. The rearrangement joins TRBV7-8 to TRBJ2-7; D unresolved. This CDR3 region has 18 residues. V was shortened by 5 bases and J by 0 bases, with 23 bases between the two germline ends. From germline, CDR1 is SGHVS and CDR2 FQNEAQ.

The chain employs TRBV2 and TRBJ2-6; perhaps TRBD1 as D (5 bases). The CDR3 extends over 17 amino acids. Trimming shortened V by 8 bases and J by 2 bases, and 19 bases separated the two germline ends. Germline CDR1 and CDR2: SNHLY and FYNNEI. The DNA for the CDR3 is TGTGCCAGCCAAGAATTGGAAGGGGTGGCTGGGGCCAACGTCCTGACTTTC. Translated, it gives CASQELEGVAGANVLTF.

The gene calls are TRBV7-9 and TRBJ2-6, with D possibly being TRBD1 (5 bases). The CDR3 contains 17 residues. V lost 5 bases to trimming and J lost 1 base, with 15 bases between them. Per the germline V gene, CDR1 is SEHNR and CDR2 is FQNEAQ (reference sequence). CDR3 sequence (DNA): TGTGCCAGCAGCCCACCGACAGTGGGGTCTGGGGCCAACGTCCTGACTTTC. Its protein is CASSPPTVGSGANVLTF.